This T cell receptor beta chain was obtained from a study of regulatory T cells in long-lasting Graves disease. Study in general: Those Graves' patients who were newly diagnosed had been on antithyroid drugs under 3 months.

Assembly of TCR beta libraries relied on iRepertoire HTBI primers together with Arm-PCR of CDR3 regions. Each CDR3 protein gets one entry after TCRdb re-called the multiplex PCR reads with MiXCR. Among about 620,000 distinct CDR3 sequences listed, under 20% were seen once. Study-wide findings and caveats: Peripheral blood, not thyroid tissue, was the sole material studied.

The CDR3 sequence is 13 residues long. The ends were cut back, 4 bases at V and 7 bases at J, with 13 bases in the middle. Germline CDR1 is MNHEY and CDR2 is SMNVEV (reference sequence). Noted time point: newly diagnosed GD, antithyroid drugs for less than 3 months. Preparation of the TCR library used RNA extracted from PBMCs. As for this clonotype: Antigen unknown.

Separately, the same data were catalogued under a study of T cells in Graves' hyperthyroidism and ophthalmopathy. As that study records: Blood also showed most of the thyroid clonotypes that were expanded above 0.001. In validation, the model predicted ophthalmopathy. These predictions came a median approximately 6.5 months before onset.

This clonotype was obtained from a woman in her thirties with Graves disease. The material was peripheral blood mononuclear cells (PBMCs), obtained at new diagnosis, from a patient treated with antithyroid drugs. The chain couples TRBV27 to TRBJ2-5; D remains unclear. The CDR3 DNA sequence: TGTGCCAGCAGTTCGAAGCCCCGAGGGACCCAGTACTTC. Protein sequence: CASSSKPRGTQYF.